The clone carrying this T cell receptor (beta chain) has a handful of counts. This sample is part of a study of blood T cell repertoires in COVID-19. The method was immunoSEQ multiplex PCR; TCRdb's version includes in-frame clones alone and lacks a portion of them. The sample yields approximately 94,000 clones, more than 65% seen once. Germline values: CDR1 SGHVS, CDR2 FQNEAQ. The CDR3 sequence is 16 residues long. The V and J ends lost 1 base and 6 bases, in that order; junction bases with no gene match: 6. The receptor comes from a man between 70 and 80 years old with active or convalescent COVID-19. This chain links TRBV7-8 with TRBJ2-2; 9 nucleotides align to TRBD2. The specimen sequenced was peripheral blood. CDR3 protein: CASSLGRGGAPGELFF. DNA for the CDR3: TGTGCCAGCAGCTTAGGTCGCGGGGGGGCCCCCGGGGAGCTGTTTTTT.